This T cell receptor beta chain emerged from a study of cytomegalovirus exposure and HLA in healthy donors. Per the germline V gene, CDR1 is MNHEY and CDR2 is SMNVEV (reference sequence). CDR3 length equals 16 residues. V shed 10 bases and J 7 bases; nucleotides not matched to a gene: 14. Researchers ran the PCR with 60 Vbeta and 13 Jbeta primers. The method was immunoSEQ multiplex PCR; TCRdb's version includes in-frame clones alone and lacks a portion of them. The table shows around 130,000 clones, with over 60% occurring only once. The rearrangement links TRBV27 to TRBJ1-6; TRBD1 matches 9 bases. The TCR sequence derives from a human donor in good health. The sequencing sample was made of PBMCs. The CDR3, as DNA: TGTGCCACCTGTTTAAGAGGACAGGGGACAAATTCACCCCTCCACTTT. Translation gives CATCLRGQGTNSPLHF.